Following are 27 T cell receptor beta chains from one sample sequenced in a study of T-cell memory formation after mild COVID-19 (dated by TCRdb to the early 2020s). Receptor libraries were prepared by 5' RACE. For sequencing, an Illumina NovaSeq 6000 was employed. The public reads were quality trimmed at Q25 with fastp and then assembled into clones with MiXCR by TCRdb, keeping productive beta chains. When rows share a CDR3 protein, they turn into one entry using the most common DNA and genes. The sample table contains about 560,000 distinct CDR3 sequences; only one count was recorded for about 22% of them. Around 9.2% of the sample belongs to the ten largest clones. The sample comprised PBMCs or a T cell subset sorted from them (not recorded which). The source of these receptors is an adult woman who had mild COVID-19 (a few samples of this study predate the infection). The sample titles of this study are shuffled in the database, so cell type and time point are left out; the donor was told from shared clones.

The gene calls are TRBV30 and TRBJ1-6; D might be TRBD1 (5 bases). The V and J ends lost 3 bases and 9 bases respectively, with 21 bases between them. This CDR3 is built from 16 residues. CDR1 GTSNPN and CDR2 SVGIG come from the germline V gene (reference sequence). CDR3 in amino acids: CAWSPMSGGISSPLHF. The CDR3 DNA reads as TGTGCCTGGAGCCCCATGAGTGGGGGTATAAGTTCACCCCTCCACTTT.

V is TRBV12-3 or TRBV12-4 and J is TRBJ2-7; TRBD2 agrees at 12 bases. V was clipped by 5 bases and J by 4 bases; unmatched bases: 12. The CDR3 runs 17 residues. As DNA, the CDR3 is TGTGCCAGCAGTATAAGGTCATGGACTAGCGGGGATTACGAGCAGTACTTC. Residues: CASSIRSWTSGDYEQYF.

This clonotype was observed once. V gene TRBV24-1 combines with J gene TRBJ1-2; 10 bases are shared with TRBD1. Germline V gene data show CDR1 as KGHDR and CDR2 as SFDVKD. The CDR3 has 16 amino acids. The ends lost 6 bases at V and 2 bases at J; junction bases unmatched: 8. CDR3 nucleotide sequence: TGTGCCACCAGTCCGGGACAGGGGAGGGGAAACTATGGCTACACCTTC. Amino acid sequence: CATSPGQGRGNYGYTF.

This clonotype has a handful of counts. This chain uses TRBV29-1 with TRBJ2-1; 8 bases are shared with TRBD2. CDR1 is SQVTM and CDR2 is ANQGSEA in the germline V gene. The CDR3 has 16 residues. The V segment lost 4 bases and the J segment 2 bases; nucleotides outside the gene matches: 10. This CDR3 is CSVVRIGGGTYNEQFF. The CDR3 DNA is TGCAGCGTTGTTCGAATCGGCGGGGGGACCTACAATGAGCAGTTCTTC.

This clonotype was seen once. The V call is TRBV11-2, the J call TRBJ1-1, with D maybe TRBD1 (6 bases). V was clipped by 9 bases and J by 2 bases, with 16 bases between them. The CDR3 has 14 amino acids. Germline V gene sequence: CDR1 SGHAT, CDR2 FQNNGV. This CDR3 reads CARSGQQGNTEAFF. DNA of the CDR3: TGTGCCAGAAGCGGACAACAGGGCAACACTGAAGCTTTCTTT.

V gene TRBV18 combines with J gene TRBJ1-2; 7 bases fit TRBD1. V was clipped by 4 bases and J by 6 bases; unmatched bases: 5. Germline CDR1 reads KGHSH; CDR2 reads LQKENI. The CDR3 is 13 amino acids. In DNA, the CDR3 is TGTGCCAGCTCACGATCAACAGGGGATGGCTACACCTTC. It is translated as CASSRSTGDGYTF.

This clonotype showed up just a few times. The chain employs TRBV7-9 and TRBJ2-2; the D is unclear. V was cut by 2 bases and J by 7 bases, with 5 bases left in between. The germline V gene encodes CDR1 SEHNR and CDR2 FQNEAQ (reference sequence). This CDR3 has 12 residues. In DNA, the CDR3 is TGTGCCAGCAGCTTATACGTCGGGGAGCTGTTTTTT. Its translation: CASSLYVGELFF.

The rearrangement uses TRBV12-3 or TRBV12-4 and TRBJ2-2; D may correspond to TRBD1 or TRBD2 (5 bases each). This CDR3 contains 13 residues. V was trimmed by 8 bases and J by 1 base, leaving 8 bases between them. DNA of the CDR3: TGTGCCAGCGGGGGAGAGAACACCGGGGAGCTGTTTTTT. Its protein is CASGGENTGELFF.

This clonotype was seen a handful of times. CDR3 amino acids: CASSRYRGGGNEQFF. The CDR3 DNA sequence: TGCGCCAGCAGCCGGTACCGGGGCGGGGGAAATGAGCAGTTCTTC. The chain employs TRBV5-1 and TRBJ2-1, with 7 bases matching TRBD2. The CDR3 totals 15 residues. Germline V lookup: CDR1 SGHRS, CDR2 YFSETQ. V lost 4 bases to trimming and J lost 7 bases; unmatched junction nucleotides: 11.

The genes are TRBV5-1 and TRBJ2-3; tentatively, D is TRBD1 (5 bases). CDR3 size: 15 residues. The V gene's germline CDR1 is SGHRS and CDR2 YFSETQ. V shed 2 bases and J shed 5 bases, with 15 bases lying between them. As DNA, the CDR3 is TGCGCCAGCAGCTTCCAGGGCCGCAAGGTAGATACGCAGTATTTT. It encodes CASSFQGRKVDTQYF. The full variable domain, its missing parts supplied by reference TRBV5-1 and TRBJ2-3, is KAGVTQTPRYLIKTRGQQVTLSCSPISGHRSVSWYQQTPGQGLQFLFEYFSETQRNKGNFPGRFSGRQFSNSRSEMNVSTLELGDSALYLCASSFQGRKVDTQYFGPGTRLTVL.

This clonotype was seen only a few times. The chain uses TRBV24-1 and TRBJ2-4; perhaps TRBD1 as D (6 bases). CDR1 is KGHDR, CDR2 SFDVKD, per germline. Trimming stripped 3 bases from V and 2 bases from J, with 10 bases between. There are 15 residues in the CDR3. CDR3 bases: TGTGCCACCAGTGATCCCACAGGGCCCAAAAACATTCAGTACTTC. Its protein is CATSDPTGPKNIQYF.

There are many counts of this clonotype. J is TRBJ2-1 and V is TRBV18, with D hard to call. The germline V gene has CDR1 KGHSH and CDR2 LQKENI. With 4 bases removed from V and 1 base from J, the gap between germline ends came to 5 bases. The CDR3 totals 13 residues. In DNA, the CDR3 is TGTGCCAGCTCACTACAATCCTACAATGAGCAGTTCTTC. Translating it yields CASSLQSYNEQFF.

This chain uses TRBV6-2 or TRBV6-3 with TRBJ1-1, with D possibly being TRBD1 (5 bases). Trimming removed 6 bases from V and 6 bases from J, with 17 bases in between. CDR1 is MNHEY, CDR2 SVGEGT, per germline. The CDR3 totals 14 residues. This CDR3 is CASRKASGYSEAFF. Here the CDR3 DNA reads TGTGCCAGCAGAAAAGCCTCAGGGTACTCTGAAGCTTTCTTT.

In its sample, this clonotype was seen a few times. V and J are TRBV12-3 or TRBV12-4 and TRBJ1-2, with 9 bases that match TRBD1. V trimming: 6 bases; J trimming: 3 bases; junction bases outside the gene matches: 5. The CDR3 is made up of 14 amino acids. CDR3: CASRKTGGDYGYTF. In DNA form, the CDR3 reads TGTGCCAGCAGGAAGACAGGGGGAGACTATGGCTACACCTTC.

The chain has TRBV12-3 or TRBV12-4 and TRBJ2-7; TRBD2 might be the D (6 bases). CDR3 size: 13 residues. The V end was cut by 10 bases, the J end by 6 bases, with 19 bases between. CDR3 amino acids: CATGLSRGSEQYF. The DNA of the CDR3 is TGTGCCACCGGCCTGTCCCGGGGGTCCGAGCAGTACTTC.

V is TRBV24-1 and J is TRBJ2-1; unclear D gene. The CDR3 covers 11 residues. V gave up 2 bases and J gave up 15 bases, with 10 bases separating them. CDR1 KGHDR and CDR2 SFDVKD come from the germline V gene. The CDR3 DNA is TGTGCCACCAGTGATTCTACGATATGGTTCTTC. It specifies CATSDSTIWFF.

V usage is TRBV15 and J usage is TRBJ2-1; TRBD2 matches 7 bases. The CDR3 covers 15 residues. J gave up 0 bases and V 6 bases, and 5 bases lay outside the gene matches. Germline V gene data show CDR1 as LNHNV and CDR2 as YYDKDF (reference sequence). The CDR3 loop reads CATRSGVTSYNEQFF. The CDR3 nucleotides read TGTGCCACCAGGAGCGGGGTTACCTCCTACAATGAGCAGTTCTTC.

This clonotype was observed a handful of times. The chain has TRBV7-2 and TRBJ2-7; D is perhaps TRBD2 (6 bases). V dropped 3 bases and J dropped 2 bases, with 14 bases sitting between them. This CDR3 is 15 amino acids long. Germline CDR1 is SGHTA and CDR2 is FQGNSA. The CDR3 nucleotides are TGTGCCAGCAGCTTTTCTTCTCGGACTACCTACGAGCAGTACTTC. It encodes CASSFSSRTTYEQYF. The entire variable domain, with the rest obtained from reference TRBV7-2 and TRBJ2-7, is as follows: GAGVSQSPSNKVTEKGKDVELRCDPISGHTALYWYRQSLGQGLEFLIYFQGNSAPDKSGLPSDRFSAERTGGSVSTLTIQRTQQEDSAVYLCASSFSSRTTYEQYFGPGTRLTVT.

The chain carries TRBV7-3 and TRBJ2-2, with D uncertain. CDR1 is SGHTA, CDR2 FQGTGA, per germline. There are 13 residues in the CDR3. V was trimmed by 5 bases and J by 6 bases, leaving 10 bases between them. CDR3 sequence (DNA): TGTGCCAGCAGCCCAGTTGGATCCGGGGAGCTGTTTTTT. Translating gives CASSPVGSGELFF.

The chain combines TRBV27 with TRBJ2-7; TRBD2 aligns across 13 bases. The CDR3 sequence is 15 residues long. Germline V lookup: CDR1 MNHEY, CDR2 SMNVEV (reference sequence). Losses at the gene ends were 7 bases for V and 5 bases for J; bases not matched to a gene: 8. CDR3 residues: CASKQLAGGPHEQYF. CDR3 in DNA: TGTGCCAGCAAGCAACTAGCGGGAGGGCCTCACGAGCAGTACTTC.

This sequence joins TRBV4-3 and TRBJ1-5, with D possibly matching TRBD1 (5 bases). CDR1 is LGHNA, CDR2 YSLEER, per germline. CDR3 length equals 14 residues. Trimming left V 3 bases short and J 7 bases short, with 13 bases between. CDR3 residues: CASSQDDSRQPQHF. The CDR3 nucleotides read TGCGCCAGCAGCCAGGACGACAGTAGACAGCCCCAGCATTTT.

This clonotype turned up a few times. The V gene is TRBV4-1, the J gene TRBJ2-3; 7 bases line up with TRBD2. The CDR3 consists of 19 residues. V shed 0 bases and J 2 bases; nucleotides not matched to a gene: 14. Germline V lookup: CDR1 MGHRA, CDR2 YSYEKL. CDR3 loop: CASSQEIPRTSDPTDTQYF. The DNA of the CDR3 is TGCGCCAGCAGCCAAGAGATCCCCCGCACTAGCGACCCCACAGATACGCAGTATTTT.

There are a few counts of this clonotype. The CDR3 nucleotides read TGTGCCAGCAGTTACTCGGGGGACTCCCCACAAGAGACCCAGTACTTC. It codes for CASSYSGDSPQETQYF. The rearrangement joins TRBV6-5 to TRBJ2-5; perhaps TRBD2 as D (6 bases). Germline V gene data show CDR1 as MNHEY and CDR2 as SVGAGI. This CDR3 is built from 16 residues. V was trimmed by 0 bases and J by 2 bases, leaving 13 bases between them.

This clonotype was counted at least ten times. J is TRBJ2-3 and V is TRBV7-2, with TRBD2 as a possible D gene (6 bases). This CDR3 spans 16 amino acids. The germline CDR1 and CDR2 sequences are SGHTA and FQGNSA. Trimming stripped 2 bases from V and 1 base from J, with 13 bases between. The CDR3 spells CASSLTWTTRTDTQYF. The CDR3 bases are TGTGCCAGCAGCTTAACCTGGACTACCCGCACAGATACGCAGTATTTT.

V usage is TRBV6-5 and J usage is TRBJ2-7; D gene ambiguous. The CDR3 contains 14 residues. The germline gives CDR1 MNHEY, CDR2 SVGAGI. Trimming took off 0 bases at V and 1 base at J, with 7 bases between the two ends. CDR3 DNA: TGTGCCAGCAGTTACTCAGGCAGATCCTACGAGCAGTACTTC. Protein product: CASSYSGRSYEQYF.

The chain is built from TRBV4-2 and TRBJ2-1; TRBD2 aligns across 8 bases. There are 13 residues in the CDR3. The germline gives CDR1 LGHNA, CDR2 YNFKEQ. The J segment lost 7 bases and the V segment lost 8 bases, leaving 7 bases of the junction unmatched. The CDR3 sequence: CASSETSVNEQFF. DNA of the CDR3: TGTGCCAGCTCTGAGACTAGCGTTAATGAGCAGTTCTTC.

In its sample, this clonotype was seen many times. This chain connects TRBV12-3 or TRBV12-4 to TRBJ1-1; D not certain. This CDR3 region has 11 residues. The ends were cut back, 7 bases at V and 3 bases at J, with 6 bases in the middle. The CDR3 sequence: CASTGHTEAFF. The CDR3 region has the DNA TGTGCCAGCACCGGGCACACTGAAGCTTTCTTT.